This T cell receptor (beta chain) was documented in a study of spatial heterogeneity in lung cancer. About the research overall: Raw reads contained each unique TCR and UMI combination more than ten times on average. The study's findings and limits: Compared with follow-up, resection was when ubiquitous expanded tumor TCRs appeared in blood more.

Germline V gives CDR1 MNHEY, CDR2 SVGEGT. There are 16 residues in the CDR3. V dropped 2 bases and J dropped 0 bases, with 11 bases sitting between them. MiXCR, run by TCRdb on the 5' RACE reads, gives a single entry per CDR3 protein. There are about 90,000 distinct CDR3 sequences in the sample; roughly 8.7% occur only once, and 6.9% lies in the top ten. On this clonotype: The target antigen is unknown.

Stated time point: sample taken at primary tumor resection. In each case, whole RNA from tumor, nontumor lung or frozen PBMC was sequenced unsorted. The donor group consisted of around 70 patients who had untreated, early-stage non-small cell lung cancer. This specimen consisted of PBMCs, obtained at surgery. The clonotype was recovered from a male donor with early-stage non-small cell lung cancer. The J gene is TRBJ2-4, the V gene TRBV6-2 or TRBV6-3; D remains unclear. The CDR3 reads CASSYVPHLAKNIQYF. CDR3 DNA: TGTGCCAGCAGTTACGTCCCCCACCTAGCCAAAAACATTCAGTACTTC.